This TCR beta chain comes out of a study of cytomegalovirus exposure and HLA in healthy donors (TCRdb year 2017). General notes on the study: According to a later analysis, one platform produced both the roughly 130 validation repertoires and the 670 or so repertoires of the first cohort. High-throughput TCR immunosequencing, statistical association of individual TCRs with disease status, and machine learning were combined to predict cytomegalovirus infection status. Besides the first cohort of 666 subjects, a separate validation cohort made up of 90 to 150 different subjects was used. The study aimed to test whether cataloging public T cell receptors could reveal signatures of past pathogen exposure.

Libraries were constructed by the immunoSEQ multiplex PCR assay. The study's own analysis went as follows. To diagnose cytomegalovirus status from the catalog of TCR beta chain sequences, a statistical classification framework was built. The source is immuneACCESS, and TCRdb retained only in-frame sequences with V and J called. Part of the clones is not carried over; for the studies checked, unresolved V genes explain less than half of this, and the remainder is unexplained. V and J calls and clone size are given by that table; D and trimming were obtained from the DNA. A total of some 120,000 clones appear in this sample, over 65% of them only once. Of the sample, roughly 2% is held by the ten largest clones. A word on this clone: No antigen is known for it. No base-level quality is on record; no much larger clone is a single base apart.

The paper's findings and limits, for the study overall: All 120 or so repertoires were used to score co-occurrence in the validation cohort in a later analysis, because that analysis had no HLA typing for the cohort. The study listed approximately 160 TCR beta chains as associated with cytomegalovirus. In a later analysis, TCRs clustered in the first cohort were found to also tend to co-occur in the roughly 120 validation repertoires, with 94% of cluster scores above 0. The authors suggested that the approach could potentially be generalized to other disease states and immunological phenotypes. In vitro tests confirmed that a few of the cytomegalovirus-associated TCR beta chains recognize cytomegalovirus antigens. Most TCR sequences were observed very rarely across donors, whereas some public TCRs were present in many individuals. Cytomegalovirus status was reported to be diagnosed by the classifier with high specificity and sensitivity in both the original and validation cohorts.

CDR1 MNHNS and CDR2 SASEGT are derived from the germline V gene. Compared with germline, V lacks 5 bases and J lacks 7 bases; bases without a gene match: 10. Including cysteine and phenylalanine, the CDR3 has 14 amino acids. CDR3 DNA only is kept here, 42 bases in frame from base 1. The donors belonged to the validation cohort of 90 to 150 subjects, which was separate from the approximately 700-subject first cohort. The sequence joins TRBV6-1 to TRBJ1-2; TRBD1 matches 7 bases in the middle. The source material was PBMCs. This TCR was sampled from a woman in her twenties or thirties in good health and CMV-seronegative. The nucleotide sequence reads TGTGCCAGCAGTATACGGGACAGAGGGTCTGGCTACACCTTC. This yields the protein CASSIRDRGSGYTF.